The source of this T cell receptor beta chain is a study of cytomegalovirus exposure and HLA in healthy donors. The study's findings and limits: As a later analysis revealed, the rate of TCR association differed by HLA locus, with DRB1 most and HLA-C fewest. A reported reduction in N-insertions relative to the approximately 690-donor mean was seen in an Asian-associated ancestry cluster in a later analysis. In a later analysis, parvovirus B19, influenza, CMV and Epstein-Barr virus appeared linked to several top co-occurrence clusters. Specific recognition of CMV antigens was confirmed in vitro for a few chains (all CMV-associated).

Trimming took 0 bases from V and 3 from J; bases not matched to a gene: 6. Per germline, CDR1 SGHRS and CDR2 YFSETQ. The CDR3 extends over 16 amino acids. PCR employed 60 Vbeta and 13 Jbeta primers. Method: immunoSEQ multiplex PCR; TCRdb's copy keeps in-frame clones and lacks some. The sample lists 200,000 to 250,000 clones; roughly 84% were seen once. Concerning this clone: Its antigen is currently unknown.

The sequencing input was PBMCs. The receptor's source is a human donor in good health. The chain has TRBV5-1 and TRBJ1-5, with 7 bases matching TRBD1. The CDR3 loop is CASSLGGTAFNQPQHF. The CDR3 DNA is TGCGCCAGCAGCTTGGGGGGGACAGCCTTCAATCAGCCCCAGCATTTT.